This is a list of T cell receptor beta chains from one sample in a study of CD4 T cells in relation to SARS-CoV-2 and coronaviruses. No antigens are known for them. The protocol was immunoSEQ multiplex PCR, while the TCRdb copy is restricted to in-frame clones and leaves out a portion. Among some 11,000 clones, around 73% were seen once, and the ten largest hold around 14%. The sample was CD4+ T cells from PBMCs, cultured in vitro. Receptor source: a human donor in good health. The CDR3 runs from the conserved cysteine through the conserved F or W. Each record gives: J gene, V gene, CDR3 protein.

j_gene: TRBJ2-7
v_gene: TRBV10-3
CDR3aa: CATFEGALPYEQYF

j_gene: TRBJ1-1
v_gene: TRBV13
CDR3aa: CASSLWMMNTEAFF

j_gene: TRBJ1-6
v_gene: TRBV5-1
CDR3aa: CASSLEGSSNNSPLHF

j_gene: TRBJ1-1
v_gene: TRBV7-9
CDR3aa: CASSSEGVTEAFF

j_gene: TRBJ1-5
v_gene: TRBV29-1
CDR3aa: CSVELGYNQPQHF

j_gene: TRBJ2-7
v_gene: TRBV5-6
CDR3aa: CASSLGVGAYEQYF

j_gene: TRBJ2-2
v_gene: TRBV5-1
CDR3aa: CASSLARSAGGYNTGELFF

j_gene: TRBJ1-2
v_gene: TRBV6-5
CDR3aa: CASSYMGGYTF

j_gene: TRBJ1-3
v_gene: TRBV2
CDR3aa: CASSGGWSGNTIYF

j_gene: TRBJ1-1
v_gene: TRBV9
CDR3aa: CASSVASRLDMNTEAFF

j_gene: TRBJ2-7
v_gene: TRBV7-8
CDR3aa: CASSLERLYEQYF

j_gene: TRBJ2-5
v_gene: TRBV7-2
CDR3aa: CASSQGLAGETQYF

j_gene: TRBJ1-3
v_gene: TRBV4-1
CDR3aa: CASSQARDGNTIYF

j_gene: TRBJ2-7
v_gene: TRBV5-1
CDR3aa: CASSLAPGTGYYEQYF

j_gene: TRBJ1-1
v_gene: TRBV9
CDR3aa: CASSVDGMNTEAFF

j_gene: TRBJ1-2
v_gene: TRBV12-3/TRBV12-4
CDR3aa: CASSKEARGGYTF

j_gene: TRBJ1-1
v_gene: TRBV23-1
CDR3aa: CASSRDRQTLLEAFF

j_gene: TRBJ1-1
v_gene: TRBV5-4
CDR3aa: CASSLGIGQQNTEAFF

j_gene: TRBJ1-3
v_gene: TRBV7-2
CDR3aa: CASSLGWGPAGNTIYF

j_gene: TRBJ1-1
v_gene: TRBV19
CDR3aa: CVLDRAEAFF

j_gene: TRBJ1-3
v_gene: TRBV5-6
CDR3aa: CASSTQGIINTIYF

j_gene: TRBJ1-2
v_gene: TRBV3-1/TRBV3-2
CDR3aa: CASSEGRNYGYTF

j_gene: TRBJ2-7
v_gene: TRBV2
CDR3aa: CASSDGTRGNEQYF

j_gene: TRBJ1-2
v_gene: TRBV7-2
CDR3aa: CASSWEGNYGYTF

j_gene: TRBJ1-1
v_gene: TRBV10-2
CDR3aa: CASSEEPNTEAFF

j_gene: TRBJ1-1
v_gene: TRBV6-5
CDR3aa: CASSSRQGGEAFF

j_gene: TRBJ2-5
v_gene: TRBV9
CDR3aa: CASSVGGTGRGETQYF